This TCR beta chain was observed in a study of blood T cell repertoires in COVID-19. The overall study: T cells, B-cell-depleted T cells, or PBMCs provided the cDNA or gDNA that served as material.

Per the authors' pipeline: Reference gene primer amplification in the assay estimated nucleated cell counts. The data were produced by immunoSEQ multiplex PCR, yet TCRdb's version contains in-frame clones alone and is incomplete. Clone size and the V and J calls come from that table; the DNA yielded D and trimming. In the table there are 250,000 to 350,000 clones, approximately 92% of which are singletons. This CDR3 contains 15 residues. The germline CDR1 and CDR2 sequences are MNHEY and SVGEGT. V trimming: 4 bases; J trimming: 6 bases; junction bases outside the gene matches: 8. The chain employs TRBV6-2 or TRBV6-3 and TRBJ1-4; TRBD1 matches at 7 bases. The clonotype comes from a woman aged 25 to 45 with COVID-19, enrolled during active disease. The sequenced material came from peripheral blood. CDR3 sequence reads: CASSSYRGRDEKLFF. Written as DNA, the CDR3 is TGTGCCAGCAGTTCCTACAGGGGACGGGATGAAAAACTGTTTTTT.